One TCR beta chain is described in this entry. Its binding antigen is unknown. No per-base quality is available; no much larger clone lies one base away. This sample is part of a study of blood T cells in healthy people across ages (dated by TCRdb to 2015 to 2017). About the investigation overall: In model experiments, template switching captured about one uniquely barcoded TCR beta cDNA molecule for every two T cells. Donors were grouped into four age groups: young (average approximately 16 years), middle-aged (about 38), aged (62) and long-lived (about 82). The study measured age-related changes in TCR beta repertoire diversity using deep sequencing normalized with unique cDNA molecular identifiers. To avoid experimental bias, donors of different ages were randomly spread across the sequencing lanes. The study analyzed two additional independent replicas of 1 million unique cDNA reads from the same blood draw for two donors, one aged 18 to 30 and one aged 80 or older.

The donors were some 36 Caucasian individuals from Russia, aged roughly 6 to 100 years, who were systemically healthy. Each donor gave approximately 9.3 milliliters of peripheral blood, collected into EDTA-treated Vacutainer tubes. Ficoll-Paque density-gradient centrifugation was used to isolate PBMCs, with at least 7 million obtained per sample. Total RNA was extracted from PBMCs with Trizol reagent, with at least 5.5 micrograms obtained per sample. For every donor, flow cytometry on a PBMC aliquot measured the percentage of naive CD45RAhigh/CD27high T cells. For this chain, trimming is 6 bases at the V end and 4 bases at the J end, and the number of junction bases without a gene match is 5. The CDR3 spans 14 residues, from the cysteine through the phenylalanine. Only the CDR3 portion is preserved as DNA: 42 bases, with reading frame beginning at the first base. The CDR1 and CDR2 encoded by the germline V gene (reference sequence) are LGHDT and YNNKEL.

Overall study outcomes, separate from this receptor: Since profiling was done on bulk unsorted PBMCs, naive and antigen-experienced compartments could not be conclusively compared. As age increased, observed TCR beta diversity per million T cells dropped in a roughly linear way, and a significant reduction was already evident by age 40. Estimates of total diversity based on one million sequenced T cells were considered lower bounds and underestimates. Observed TCR beta diversity correlated strongly with the percentage of naive T cells measured by flow cytometry. The CMV infection status of donors was not known, potentially confounding age-related changes in expanded clonotypes. Compared with the aged group, the long-lived group had more naive CD4+ T cells, fewer expanded clones and increased TCR diversity, suggesting age selection.

Library method: 5' RACE. Sequencing was performed on an Illumina HiSeq 2500. The second PCR ran for roughly 6 to 11 cycles and used a J-beta primer mix along with a sample-barcoded 5' primer. A template-switch 5' adaptor carrying 12 random nucleotides introduced a unique molecular identifier onto each TCR beta cDNA molecule. Each sample yielded at least 3 million CDR3-containing paired-end reads. The Mint cDNA synthesis kit, primed by a TRBC-specific oligonucleotide, was used to synthesize first-strand cDNA from all RNA. Following uracil-DNA glycosylase treatment, a first 18-cycle PCR with universal primers M1SS and BC2_uni_R was performed on all cDNA. The authors' pipeline ran thus. Normalization of each sample was performed by random selection of 1 million high-quality reads, each carrying a distinct molecular identifier. Instead of being binned into consensus sequences, reads with shared molecular identifiers were discarded. MiTCR, run with a Q25 quality threshold and the strictest error-elimination algorithm, handled CDR3 identification, clonotype clustering and error correction. A nonparametric unseen species model with Euler transformation was used to estimate a lower bound on total TCR beta diversity. TCRdb's own reprocessing of the public reads used fastp at Q25 and MiXCR and kept productive beta chains. Identical CDR3 protein sequences are pooled into one entry, listed with their most common genes and DNA. The V and J calls come from TCRdb's annotation, not from the publication. Across this sample there are about 640,000 distinct CDR3 sequences, with roughly 58% seen only once. Of the sample, 30% to 40% falls within the top ten clones.

The sample comprised blood. The chain was built from TRBV3-1 and TRBJ1-5, with 8 central nucleotides matching TRBD1. The sequence came from a man aged 55 to 70 in good health. The sequenced DNA: TGTGCCAGCAGTCTACAGGGGGAAAATCAGCCCCAGCATTTT. It is translated as CASSLQGENQPQHF. The entire variable domain, with the stretches around the CDR3 drawn from the reference TRBV3-1 and TRBJ1-5 proteins, is DTAVSQTPKYLVTQMGNDKSIKCEQNLGHDTMYWYKQDSKKFLKIMFSYNNKELIINETVPNRFSPKSPDKAHLNLHINSLELGDSAVYFCASSLQGENQPQHFGDGTRLSIL.